This T cell receptor (beta chain) was sequenced during a study of blood T cell repertoires in COVID-19. Across the whole study: From the United States, Italy and Spain came samples of acute and convalescent COVID-19. The cDNA or gDNA used as material had been derived from T cells, B-cell-depleted T cells, or PBMCs.

The CDR3 consists of 14 residues. Trimming stripped 1 base from V and 1 base from J, with 5 bases between. Germline CDR1 is SGHRS and CDR2 is YFSETQ. In the authors' methods: Quantification of nucleated cells was approximated via reference gene primer amplification. Only in-frame clones appear in the TCRdb table, and some are missing; sequencing was by immunoSEQ multiplex PCR. The V and J calls and clone size are taken from that table; D and trimming were inferred from the DNA. The top ten clones hold around 13% of a sample with about 210,000 clones, around 80% of them seen once. The chain uses TRBV5-1 and TRBJ2-2; no clear D gene. The source of this sequence is a human donor in a cohort sampled during active COVID-19. The sequencing sample was made of peripheral blood. The CDR3 bases are TGCGCCAGCAGCTTGAGAGGGAACACCGGGGAGCTGTTTTTT. This translates into CASSLRGNTGELFF.